This T cell receptor (beta chain) was sequenced in a study of T cell responses to AZD1222 COVID-19 vaccine (dated by TCRdb to about 2021). Regarding the study in general: AZD1222 recipients whose second dose came at about 4 weeks and those whose second dose came at about 12 weeks were combined into one group, since spike-specific TCR depth and breadth did not differ between the two schedules. A total of 230 to 250 trial participants underwent TCR sequencing, of whom about 200 received two doses of AZD1222 and about 26 received two doses of the MenACWY control vaccine. Trial participants were enrolled into age subgroups of 18-55, 56-69 and 70-plus years, which contained about 150, 27 and 61 TCR-sequenced participants, respectively.

The sample's time point, from its label and the paper: baseline before first vaccination. The vaccinee samples were drawn from two UK trials, COV001 and COV002, one of which was a single-blind randomized controlled phase 2/3 trial testing AZD1222 (ChAdOx1 nCoV-19) in healthy adults. For TCRbeta chain sequencing, PBMC samples from trial participants were taken at day 0 and at day 28 after the second dose. V is pared back by 1 base and J by 4 bases, with 8 bases lying between the germline termini. The CDR3 runs 13 residues from the cysteine to the phenylalanine. Of all the DNA, just the CDR3 is kept, 39 bases in frame from base 1. Via the germline V gene, CDR1 is MGHRA and CDR2 YSYEKL. The CDR3 regions of human TCRbeta chains were subjected to immunosequencing. The paper's processing steps were these. Repertoire TCRs were checked for matches against a reference library of SARS-CoV-2-specific TCRs that had been generated using the MIRA antigen-specificity platform. Breadth was defined as the fraction of unique TCRs that were SARS-CoV-2-associated, and depth was defined as the fraction of total T cells that were SARS-CoV-2-associated. Using the MIRA data, each spike-specific TCR was assigned both to the spike region to which the TCR was reactive and to a CD4 or CD8 class. Log10-transformed breadth and depth values were compared by one-way ANOVA with Sidak's multiple comparisons tests. The clones in this table, taken by TCRdb from immuneACCESS, are in-frame only. Not every clone is retained; where verified, under half of the shortfall comes from an unresolved V gene, and the cause of the rest is unknown. V and J calls and clone size are copied from that table; D and trimming were computed from the DNA. This sample gives 180,000 or so clones in total; less than 95% of them show up just once. The ten largest clonotypes hold 0.64% of the sample.

General findings and caveats noted by the study authors: In the small 56-69-year group, the increase in depth fell short of significance, most likely because of low power. Vaccine-associated CD4 TCRs spanned the whole spike protein, with dominant responses in regions 160-218 and 743-854. Because no day 14 peak-response samples were available, the repertoires could be characterized only after the peak T cell response. After two AZD1222 doses, spike-specific TCR breadth and depth were significantly higher than at day 0 and than in MenACWY recipients. Conclusions about previously exposed vaccinees are limited, since just six AZD1222 recipients were seropositive for SARS-CoV-2 at baseline. Reportedly, close to half of the unique spike-specific TCRs recognized epitopes lying outside the regions that are mutated in the B.1.351 and B.1.1.7 variants. Participants were mostly white British and included more females than males, and it was suggested by the authors that clonal diversity may have been underestimated.

This clone has just one count. Its cognate antigen has yet to be identified. Qualities for individual bases were not recorded, and no much larger clone is one base off. The TCR comes from an adult in good health. Sample: peripheral blood, taken on day 0 of AZD1222 vaccination. The chain employs TRBV4-1 and TRBJ2-7; the D gene is perhaps TRBD1, on 5 matching bases. The CDR3 is CASSQAGSYEQYF. The DNA reads TGCGCCAGCAGCCAAGCAGGGTCGTACGAGCAGTACTTC.